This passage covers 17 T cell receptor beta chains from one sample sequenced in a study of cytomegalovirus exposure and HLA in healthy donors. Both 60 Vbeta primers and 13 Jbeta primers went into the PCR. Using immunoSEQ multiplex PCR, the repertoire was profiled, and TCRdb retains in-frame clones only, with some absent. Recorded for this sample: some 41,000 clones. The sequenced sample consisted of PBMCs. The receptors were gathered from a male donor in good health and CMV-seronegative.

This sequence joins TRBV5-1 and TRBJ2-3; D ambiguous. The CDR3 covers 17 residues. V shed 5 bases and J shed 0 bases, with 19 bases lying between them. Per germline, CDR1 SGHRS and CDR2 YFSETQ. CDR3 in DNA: TGCGCCAGCAGGCGTGGTCAGGCCCTGCCCAGCACAGATACGCAGTATTTT. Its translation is CASRRGQALPSTDTQYF.

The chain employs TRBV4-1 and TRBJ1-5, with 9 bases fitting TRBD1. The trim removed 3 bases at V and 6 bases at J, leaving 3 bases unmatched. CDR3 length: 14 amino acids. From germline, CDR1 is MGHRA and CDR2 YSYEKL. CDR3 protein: CASSQGQGPQPQHF. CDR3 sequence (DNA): TGCGCCAGCAGCCAGGGACAGGGTCCTCAGCCCCAGCATTTT.

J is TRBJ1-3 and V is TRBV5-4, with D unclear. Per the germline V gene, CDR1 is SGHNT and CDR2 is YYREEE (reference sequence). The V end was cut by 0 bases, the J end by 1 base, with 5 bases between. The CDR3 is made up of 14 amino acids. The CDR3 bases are TGTGCCAGCAGCTTGGTAGATTCTGGAAACACCATATATTTT. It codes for CASSLVDSGNTIYF. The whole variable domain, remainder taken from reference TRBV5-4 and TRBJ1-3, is ETGVTQSPTHLIKTRGQQVTLRCSSQSGHNTVSWYQQALGQGPQFIFQYYREEENGRGNFPPRFSGLQFPNYSSELNVNALELDDSALYLCASSLVDSGNTIYFGEGSWLTVV.

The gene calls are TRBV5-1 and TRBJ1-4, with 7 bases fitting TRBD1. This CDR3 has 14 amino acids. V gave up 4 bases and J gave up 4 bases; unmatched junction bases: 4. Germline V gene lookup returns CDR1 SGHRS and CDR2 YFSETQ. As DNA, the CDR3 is TGCGCCAGCAGCATCCGGGACAGTAATGAAAAACTGTTTTTT. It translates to CASSIRDSNEKLFF.

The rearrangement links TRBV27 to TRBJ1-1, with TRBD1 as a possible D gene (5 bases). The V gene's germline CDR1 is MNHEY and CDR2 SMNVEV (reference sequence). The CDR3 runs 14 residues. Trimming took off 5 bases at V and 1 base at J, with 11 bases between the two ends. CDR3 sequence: CASSPSDRNTEAFF. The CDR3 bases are TGTGCCAGCAGTCCCTCCGACAGGAACACTGAAGCTTTCTTT.

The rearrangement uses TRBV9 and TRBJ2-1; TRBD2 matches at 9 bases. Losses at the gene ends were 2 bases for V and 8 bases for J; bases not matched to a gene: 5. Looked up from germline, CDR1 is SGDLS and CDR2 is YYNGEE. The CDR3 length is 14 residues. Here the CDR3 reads CASSVGGGAYEQFF. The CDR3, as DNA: TGTGCCAGCAGCGTGGGCGGGGGGGCGTATGAGCAGTTCTTC. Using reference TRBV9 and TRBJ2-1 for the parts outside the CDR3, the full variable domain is DSGVTQTPKHLITATGQRVTLRCSPRSGDLSVYWYQQSLDQGLQFLIQYYNGEERAKGNILERFSAQQFPDLHSELNLSSLELGDSALYFCASSVGGGAYEQFFGPGTRLTVL.

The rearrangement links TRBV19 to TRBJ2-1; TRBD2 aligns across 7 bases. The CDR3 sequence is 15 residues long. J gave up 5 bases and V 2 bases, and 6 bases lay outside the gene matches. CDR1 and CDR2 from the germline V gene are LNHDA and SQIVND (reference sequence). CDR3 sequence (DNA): TGTGCCAGTAGTATATACGGGGGGTCTGACAATGAGCAGTTCTTC. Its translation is CASSIYGGSDNEQFF.

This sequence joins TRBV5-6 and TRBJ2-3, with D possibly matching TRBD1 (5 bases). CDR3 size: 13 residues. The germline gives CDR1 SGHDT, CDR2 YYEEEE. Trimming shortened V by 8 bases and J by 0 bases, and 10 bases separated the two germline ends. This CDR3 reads CASTRASTDTQYF. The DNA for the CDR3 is TGTGCCAGTACCAGGGCAAGCACAGATACGCAGTATTTT.

The CDR3 protein is CASSILKTGLPEAFF. The CDR3 nucleotides read TGTGCCAGTAGTATCCTAAAGACAGGGCTGCCTGAAGCTTTCTTT. The chain recombines TRBV19 with TRBJ1-1, with 7 bases aligning to TRBD1. The CDR3 spans 15 residues. Germline V gene lookup returns CDR1 LNHDA and CDR2 SQIVND (reference sequence). Trimming removed 3 bases from V and 6 bases from J; junction bases left unmatched: 10.

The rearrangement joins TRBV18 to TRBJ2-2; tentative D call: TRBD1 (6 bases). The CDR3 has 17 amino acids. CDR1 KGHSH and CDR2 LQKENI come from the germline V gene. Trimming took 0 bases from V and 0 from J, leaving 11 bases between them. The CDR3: CASSPPGTPANTGELFF. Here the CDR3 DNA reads TGTGCCAGCTCACCACCCGGGACACCAGCGAACACCGGGGAGCTGTTTTTT.

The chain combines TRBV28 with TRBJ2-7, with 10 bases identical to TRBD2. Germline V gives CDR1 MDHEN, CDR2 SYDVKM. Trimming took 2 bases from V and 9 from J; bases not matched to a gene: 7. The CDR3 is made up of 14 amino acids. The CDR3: CASSLIAGGLGQYF. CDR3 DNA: TGTGCCAGCAGTTTAATAGCGGGGGGCCTAGGGCAGTACTTC. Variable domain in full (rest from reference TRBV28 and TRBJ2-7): DVKVTQSSRYLVKRTGEKVFLECVQDMDHENMFWYRQDPGLGLRLIYFSYDVKMKEKGDIPEGYSVSREKKERFSLILESASTNQTSMYLCASSLIAGGLGQYFGPGTRLTVT.

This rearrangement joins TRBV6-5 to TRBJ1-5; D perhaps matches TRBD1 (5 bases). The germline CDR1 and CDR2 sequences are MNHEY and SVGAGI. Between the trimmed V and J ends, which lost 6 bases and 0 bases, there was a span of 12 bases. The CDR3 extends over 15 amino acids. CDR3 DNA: TGTGCCAGCAGATCAGGGTACCATAGCAATCAGCCCCAGCATTTT. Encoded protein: CASRSGYHSNQPQHF.

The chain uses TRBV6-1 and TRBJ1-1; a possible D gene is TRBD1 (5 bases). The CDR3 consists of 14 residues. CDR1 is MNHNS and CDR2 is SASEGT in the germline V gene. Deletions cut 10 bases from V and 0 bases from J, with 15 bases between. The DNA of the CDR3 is TGTGCCACCCTACTTGGGGGGATGAACACTGAAGCTTTCTTT. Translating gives CATLLGGMNTEAFF.

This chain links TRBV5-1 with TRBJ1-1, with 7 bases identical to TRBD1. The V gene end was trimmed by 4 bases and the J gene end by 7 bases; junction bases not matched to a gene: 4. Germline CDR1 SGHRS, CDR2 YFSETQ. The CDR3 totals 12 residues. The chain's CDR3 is CASSETGIEAFF. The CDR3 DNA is TGCGCCAGCAGCGAGACAGGGATTGAAGCTTTCTTT.

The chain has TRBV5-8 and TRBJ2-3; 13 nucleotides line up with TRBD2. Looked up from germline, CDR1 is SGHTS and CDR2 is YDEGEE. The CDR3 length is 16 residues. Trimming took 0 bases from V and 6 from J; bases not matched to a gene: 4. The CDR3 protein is CASSLVGTSGADTQYF. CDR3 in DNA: TGTGCCAGCAGCTTGGTGGGGACTAGCGGGGCCGATACGCAGTATTTT.

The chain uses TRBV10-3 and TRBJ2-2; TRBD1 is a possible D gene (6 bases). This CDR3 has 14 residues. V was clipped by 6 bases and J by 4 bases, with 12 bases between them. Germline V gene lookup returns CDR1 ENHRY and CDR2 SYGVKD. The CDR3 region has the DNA TGTGCCATCAGATTTCAGACAGGCACCGGGGAGCTGTTTTTT. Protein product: CAIRFQTGTGELFF.

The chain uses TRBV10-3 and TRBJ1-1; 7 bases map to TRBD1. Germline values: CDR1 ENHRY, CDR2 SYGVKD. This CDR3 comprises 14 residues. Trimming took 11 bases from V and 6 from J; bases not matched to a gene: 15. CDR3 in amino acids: CASRGTAARAEAFF. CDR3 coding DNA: TGTGCCTCCCGCGGGACAGCCGCGAGGGCTGAAGCTTTCTTT.